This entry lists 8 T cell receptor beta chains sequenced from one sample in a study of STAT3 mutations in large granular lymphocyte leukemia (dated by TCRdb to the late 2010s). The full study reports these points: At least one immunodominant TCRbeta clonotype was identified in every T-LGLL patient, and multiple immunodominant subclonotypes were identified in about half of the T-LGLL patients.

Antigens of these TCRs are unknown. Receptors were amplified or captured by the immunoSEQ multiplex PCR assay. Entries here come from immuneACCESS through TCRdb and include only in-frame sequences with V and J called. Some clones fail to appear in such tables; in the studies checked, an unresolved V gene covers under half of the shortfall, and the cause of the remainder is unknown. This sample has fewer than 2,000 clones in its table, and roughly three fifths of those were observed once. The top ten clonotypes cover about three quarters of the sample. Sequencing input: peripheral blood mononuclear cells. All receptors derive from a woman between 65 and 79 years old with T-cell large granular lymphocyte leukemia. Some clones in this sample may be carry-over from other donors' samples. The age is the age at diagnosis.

CDR3 loop: CAWSIEGRVGYTF. The CDR3 nucleotides read TGTGCCTGGAGTATTGAGGGGCGAGTTGGCTACACCTTC. This chain uses TRBV30 with TRBJ1-2; possible D gene TRBD1, 5 bases. Trimming stripped 2 bases from V and 7 bases from J, with 14 bases between. CDR1 and CDR2 (germline): GTSNPN, SVGIG (reference sequence). There are 13 residues in the CDR3.

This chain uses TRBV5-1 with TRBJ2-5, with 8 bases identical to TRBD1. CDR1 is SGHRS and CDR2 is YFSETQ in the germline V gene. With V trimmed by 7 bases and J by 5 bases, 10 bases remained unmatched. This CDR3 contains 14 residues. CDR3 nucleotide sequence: TGCGCCAGCTCCCCGGGACAGGAGCGGGAGACCCAGTACTTC. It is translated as CASSPGQERETQYF.

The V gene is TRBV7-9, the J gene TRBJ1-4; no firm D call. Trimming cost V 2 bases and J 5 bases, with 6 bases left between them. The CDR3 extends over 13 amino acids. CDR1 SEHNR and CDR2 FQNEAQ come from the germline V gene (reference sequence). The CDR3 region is CASSLPQNEKLFF. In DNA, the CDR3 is TGTGCCAGCAGCTTACCCCAAAATGAAAAACTGTTTTTT. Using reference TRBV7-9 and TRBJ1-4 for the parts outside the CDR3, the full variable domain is DTGVSQNPRHKITKRGQNVTFRCDPISEHNRLYWYRQTLGQGPEFLTYFQNEAQLEKSRLLSDRFSAERPKGSFSTLEIQRTEQGDSAMYLCASSLPQNEKLFFGSGTQLSVL.

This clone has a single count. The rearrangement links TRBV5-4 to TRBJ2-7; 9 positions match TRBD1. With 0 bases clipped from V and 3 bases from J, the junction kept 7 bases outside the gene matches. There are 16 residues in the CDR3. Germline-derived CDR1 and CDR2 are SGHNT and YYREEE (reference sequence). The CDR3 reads CASSLGLLGQGYEQYF. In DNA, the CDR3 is TGTGCCAGCAGCTTGGGTCTTTTGGGACAGGGCTACGAGCAGTACTTC.

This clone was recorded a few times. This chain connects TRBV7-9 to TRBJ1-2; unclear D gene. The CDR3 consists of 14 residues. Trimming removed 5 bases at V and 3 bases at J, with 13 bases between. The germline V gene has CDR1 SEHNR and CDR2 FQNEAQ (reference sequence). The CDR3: CASSPRTWDYGYTF. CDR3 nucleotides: TGTGCCAGCAGCCCTAGGACCTGGGACTATGGCTACACCTTC.

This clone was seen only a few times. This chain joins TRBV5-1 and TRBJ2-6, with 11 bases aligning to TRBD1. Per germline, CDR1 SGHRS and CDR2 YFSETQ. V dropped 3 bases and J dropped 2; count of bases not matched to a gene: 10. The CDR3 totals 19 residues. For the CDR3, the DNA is TGCGCCAGCAGCTGGGGGCCCGGGACAGGGGGACCTGGGGCCAACGTCCTGACTTTC. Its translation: CASSWGPGTGGPGANVLTF.

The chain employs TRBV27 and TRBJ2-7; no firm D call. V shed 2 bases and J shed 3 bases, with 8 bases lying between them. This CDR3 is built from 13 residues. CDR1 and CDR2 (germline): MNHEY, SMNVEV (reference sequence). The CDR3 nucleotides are TGTGCCAGCAGTTTAGGGCCTGGCTACGAGCAGTACTTC. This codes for CASSLGPGYEQYF.

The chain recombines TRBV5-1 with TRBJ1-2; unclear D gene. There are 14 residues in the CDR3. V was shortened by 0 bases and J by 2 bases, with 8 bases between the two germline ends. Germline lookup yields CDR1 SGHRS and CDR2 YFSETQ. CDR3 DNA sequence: TGCGCCAGCAGCTTGGGGCAGTCGAACTATGGCTACACCTTC. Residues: CASSLGQSNYGYTF. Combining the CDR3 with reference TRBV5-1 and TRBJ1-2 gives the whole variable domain KAGVTQTPRYLIKTRGQQVTLSCSPISGHRSVSWYQQTPGQGLQFLFEYFSETQRNKGNFPGRFSGRQFSNSRSEMNVSTLELGDSALYLCASSLGQSNYGYTFGSGTRLTVV.